This T cell receptor beta chain was observed in a study of long-term antiretroviral therapy in people with HIV. The overall study: A decade or so separates the oldest specimens from the later 2015 immediate-ART recommendation. Study conclusions and caveats: Pre-ART expanded TRB clones stayed dominant throughout, though often decreasing after ART. Collection of the blood, which took place between about 2004 and 2018, possibly occurred under older ART regimens. Against controls, HIV repertoires showed narrower ranges of CDR3 length.

Survey-level immunoSEQ v3.0 assays were run. Sequenced by immunoSEQ multiplex PCR; TCRdb stores in-frame clones only, minus some. The table has approximately 28,000 clones, approximately 81% seen once. A remark on this clone: Its antigen is still unknown.

Germline CDR1 is MNHEY and CDR2 is SVGAGI. CDR3 size: 16 residues. The V end was cut by 0 bases, the J end by 7 bases, with 16 bases between. V and J are TRBV6-5 and TRBJ1-3; weak D call: TRBD1 (5 bases). The TCR comes from a man in his forties with HIV. The source was unsorted PBMCs, collected roughly 4.8 years after starting antiretroviral therapy. CDR3 coding DNA: TGTGCCAGCAGTTACTCTGGGACGCCCGGGGGGAACACCATATATTTT. Translated, it gives CASSYSGTPGGNTIYF.